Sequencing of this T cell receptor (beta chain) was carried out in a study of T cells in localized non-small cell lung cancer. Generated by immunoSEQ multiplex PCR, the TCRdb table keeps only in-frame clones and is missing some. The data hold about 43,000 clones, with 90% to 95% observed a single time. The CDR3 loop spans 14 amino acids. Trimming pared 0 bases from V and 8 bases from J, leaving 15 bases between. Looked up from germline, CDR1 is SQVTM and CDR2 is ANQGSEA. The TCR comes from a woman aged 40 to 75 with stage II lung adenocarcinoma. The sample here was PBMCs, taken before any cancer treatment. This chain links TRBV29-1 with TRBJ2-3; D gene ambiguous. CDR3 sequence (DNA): TGCAGCGTTGAAGAATCCGCCGCTGTGGGTACGCAGTATTTT. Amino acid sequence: CSVEESAAVGTQYF.